This T cell receptor beta chain is from a study of blood T cell repertoires in COVID-19. Study context: Material from acute and convalescent COVID-19 was sourced from the United States, Italy and Spain. The analysed material was cDNA or gDNA that came from T cells, B-cell-depleted T cells, or PBMCs.

This clone came up once. In the original processing: From reference gene primer amplification, estimates of nucleated cell counts were derived. Repertoires were generated with immunoSEQ multiplex PCR, while TCRdb's copy carries only in-frame clones and drops some. D and trimming were read from the DNA, whereas the V and J calls and clone size are those reported in that table. The sample contains approximately 250,000 clones, about 85% of which appear only once. Looked up from germline, CDR1 is KGHDR and CDR2 is SFDVKD. The CDR3 contains 16 residues. Unmatched junction bases numbered 8, after V lost 4 bases and J lost 8 bases.

The sample was peripheral blood. The clonotype originates from a woman aged 55-70 years with active or convalescent COVID-19. The chain carries TRBV24-1 and TRBJ2-1, with TRBD1 matching 12 bases. Written as DNA, the CDR3 is TGTGCCACCAGTGACCCGGGACAGGGGGCGCAGGATGAGCAGTTCTTC. This gives the protein CATSDPGQGAQDEQFF.